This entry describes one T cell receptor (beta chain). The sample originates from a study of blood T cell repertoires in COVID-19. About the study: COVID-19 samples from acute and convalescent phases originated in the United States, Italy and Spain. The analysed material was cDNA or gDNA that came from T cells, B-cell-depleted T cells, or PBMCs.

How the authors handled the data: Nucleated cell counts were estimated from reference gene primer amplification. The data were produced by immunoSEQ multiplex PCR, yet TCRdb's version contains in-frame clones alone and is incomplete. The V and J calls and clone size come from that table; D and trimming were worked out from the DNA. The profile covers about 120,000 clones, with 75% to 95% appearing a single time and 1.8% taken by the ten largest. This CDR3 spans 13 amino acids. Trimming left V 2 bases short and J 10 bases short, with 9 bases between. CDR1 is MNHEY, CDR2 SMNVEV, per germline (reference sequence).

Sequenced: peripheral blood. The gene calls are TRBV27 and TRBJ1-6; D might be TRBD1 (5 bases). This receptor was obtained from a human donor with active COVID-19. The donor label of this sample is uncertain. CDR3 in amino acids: CASSLTGSSPLHF. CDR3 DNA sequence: TGTGCCAGCAGTTTAACAGGAAGCTCACCCCTCCACTTT.